Described below is a single TCR beta chain sequence and its context. The entry originates in a study of blood T cell repertoires in COVID-19. Whole-study context: COVID-19 samples collected from the United States, Italy and Spain covered acute and convalescent phases. PBMCs, B-cell-depleted T cells, or T cells provided the cDNA or gDNA that made up the material.

Authors' processing steps: Cell counts per sample came from amplifying reference gene primers. Profiling relied on immunoSEQ multiplex PCR, and the TCRdb table lists in-frame clones only, not all of them. The DNA was the basis for D and trimming; V, J and clone size are from that table. The sample contains hundreds of thousands of clones, around 88% of which appear only once. Trimming stripped 1 base from V and 4 bases from J, with 13 bases between. The CDR3 has 15 residues. Germline lookup yields CDR1 SNHLY and CDR2 FYNNEI. The rearrangement joins TRBV2 to TRBJ2-5; weak D call: TRBD2 (5 bases). The TCR sequence derives from a woman aged 25 to 39 who had recovered from COVID-19. The sequencing input was peripheral blood. The DNA of the CDR3 is TGTGCCAGCAGTGAAGTGAATTGGGAGTCAGAGACCCAGTACTTC. Encoded protein: CASSEVNWESETQYF.